Described below is a single T cell receptor (beta chain) sequence and its context. This CDR3 is also generated by other DNA sequences in the sample. CDR1 and CDR2 from the germline V gene are SNHLY and FYNNEI. With 4 bases removed from V and 4 bases from J, the gap between germline ends came to 8 bases. CDR3 length: 12 amino acids. Measured with immunoSEQ multiplex PCR; TCRdb has only the in-frame clones, and not every one. The sample shows almost 200,000 clones, more than 80% of them seen only once. The data derive from a study of blood T cell repertoires in COVID-19. The source material was PBMCs or T cells enriched from blood (not recorded which). The TCR was taken from a woman between 18 and 29 years old who had recovered from COVID-19. The V gene is TRBV2, the J gene TRBJ2-7; TRBD2 is a possible D gene (5 bases). The CDR3 here is CASSVEGYEQYF. The CDR3 DNA reads TGTGCCAGCAGTGTAGAGGGATACGAGCAGTACTTC.